The 24 T cell receptor beta chains listed next were all sequenced from one sample in a study of regulatory T cells in long-lasting Graves disease. HTBI primers from iRepertoire and Arm-PCR of CDR3 regions yielded the TCR beta libraries. MiXCR was run by TCRdb on the multiplex PCR reads, yielding one entry per CDR3 protein. Here the sample spans some 500,000 distinct CDR3 sequences, 15% to 20% being singletons. The time point: newly diagnosed GD, antithyroid drugs for less than 3 months. Preparation of the TCR library used RNA extracted from PBMCs. This same sample was also taken into another study, of T cells in Graves' hyperthyroidism and ophthalmopathy.

Material: peripheral blood mononuclear cells (PBMCs), obtained at new diagnosis, from a patient treated with antithyroid drugs. The receptor set was obtained from a woman aged 35-60 years with Graves disease.

The gene calls are TRBV7-2 and TRBJ2-7, with 9 positions matching TRBD2. The CDR3 sequence is 15 residues long. V gave up 5 bases and J gave up 3 bases; unmatched junction bases: 8. The V gene's germline CDR1 is SGHTA and CDR2 FQGNSA. The CDR3 region is CASSEAGGGDYEQYF. In DNA, the CDR3 is TGTGCCAGCAGCGAAGCGGGAGGAGGTGACTACGAGCAGTACTTC.

This clonotype was counted at least ten times. The rearrangement links TRBV11-2 to TRBJ2-3; a possible D gene is TRBD2 (6 bases). The CDR3 extends over 14 amino acids. Germline CDR1 reads SGHAT; CDR2 reads FQNNGV. V was trimmed by 3 bases and J by 6 bases, leaving 13 bases between them. The CDR3 protein is CASSLVTSLDTQYF. In DNA form, the CDR3 reads TGTGCCAGCAGCTTGGTCACTAGCCTCGATACGCAGTATTTT.

V is TRBV11-2 and J is TRBJ1-2, with D tentatively TRBD1 (5 bases). The germline V gene has CDR1 SGHAT and CDR2 FQNNGV. There are 16 residues in the CDR3. With 5 bases removed from V and 0 bases from J, the gap between germline ends came to 16 bases. CDR3 in DNA: TGTGCCAGCAGCGAACGCAGGGCTGAACCTAACTATGGCTACACCTTC. It is translated as CASSERRAEPNYGYTF.

The CDR3 sequence: CASRHRPQPLYTEAFF. CDR3 nucleotides: TGTGCCAGTAGGCATCGGCCCCAGCCTCTGTACACTGAAGCTTTCTTT. The chain couples TRBV19 to TRBJ1-1; D gene unclear. The CDR3 is 16 amino acids. Germline CDR1 reads LNHDA; CDR2 reads SQIVND (reference sequence). Trimming left V 6 bases short and J 3 bases short, with 20 bases between.

This clonotype occurred a few times. V gene TRBV5-8 combines with J gene TRBJ2-5; D is unclear. The CDR3 runs to 14 residues. Germline-derived CDR1 and CDR2 are SGHTS and YDEGEE. Trimming took off 0 bases at V and 3 bases at J, with 9 bases between the two ends. CDR3 protein: CASSLGPNEETQYF. The CDR3 DNA follows: TGTGCCAGCAGCTTGGGTCCCAACGAAGAGACCCAGTACTTC.

This clonotype was counted at least ten times. CDR3 bases: TGTGCCAGCAGCTTGGCCGTGACAGGGACCTATGGCTACACCTTC. Its translation: CASSLAVTGTYGYTF. V and J are TRBV5-5 and TRBJ1-2; TRBD1 agrees at 7 bases. The CDR3 has 15 amino acids. From germline, CDR1 is SGHKS and CDR2 YYEKEE (reference sequence). V dropped 0 bases and J dropped 4; count of bases not matched to a gene: 6.

This clonotype was seen many times. The genes are TRBV2 and TRBJ1-1; weak D call: TRBD1 (5 bases). The V gene's germline CDR1 is SNHLY and CDR2 FYNNEI. V was clipped by 2 bases and J by 2 bases, with 18 bases between them. This CDR3 has 17 amino acids. The CDR3 region is CASSEIGVWGSNTEAFF. CDR3 DNA: TGTGCCAGCAGTGAAATAGGAGTATGGGGCAGTAACACTGAAGCTTTCTTT.

Only a few counts were recorded for this clonotype. The J gene is TRBJ2-7, the V gene TRBV19; TRBD1 aligns across 7 bases. CDR1 LNHDA and CDR2 SQIVND come from the germline V gene (reference sequence). V shed 4 bases, J shed 4 bases, and the junction held 13 bases outside the gene matches. The CDR3 is 16 residues long. The CDR3, as DNA: TGTGCCAGTAGTAGGGACAGCCCGACGACCCCGTACGAGCAGTACTTC. It specifies CASSRDSPTTPYEQYF.

This clonotype appeared a few times. The CDR3 protein is CASSLLRTSGGAHNEQFF. The DNA for the CDR3 is TGTGCCAGCAGCTTATTACGAACTAGCGGGGGGGCCCACAATGAGCAGTTCTTC. This sequence joins TRBV7-3 and TRBJ2-1, with 13 bases fitting TRBD2. The CDR3 spans 18 residues. The J segment lost 5 bases and the V segment lost 2 bases, leaving 9 bases of the junction unmatched. Germline V CDR1 and CDR2: SGHTA, FQGTGA.

The rearrangement links TRBV19 to TRBJ1-1, with D maybe TRBD1 (5 bases). Germline V gene data show CDR1 as LNHDA and CDR2 as SQIVND (reference sequence). The CDR3 runs to 15 residues. The V end lost 3 bases, the J end lost 0 bases, and 11 bases lay between the germline ends. The CDR3 nucleotides are TGTGCCAGTAGTATTTGGGGGACCATGAACACTGAAGCTTTCTTT. Protein product: CASSIWGTMNTEAFF.

The sample holds many counts of this clonotype. The gene calls are TRBV15 and TRBJ1-1, with D unresolved. This CDR3 has 14 residues. The germline V and J ends were trimmed by 5 bases and 1 base, with 11 bases remaining between them. Germline CDR1 LNHNV, CDR2 YYDKDF (reference sequence). The DNA of the CDR3 is TGTGCCACCAGCCCGCGGACGGGGAACACTGAAGCTTTCTTT. This codes for CATSPRTGNTEAFF. Full variable domain (remainder filled in from reference TRBV15 and TRBJ1-1): DAMVIQNPRYQVTQFGKPVTLSCSQTLNHNVMYWYQQKSSQAPKLLFHYYDKDFNNEADTPDNFQSRRPNTSFCFLDIRSPGLGDTAMYLCATSPRTGNTEAFFGQGTRLTVV.

The chain combines TRBV7-2 with TRBJ2-6; D is ambiguous. The CDR3 sequence is 13 residues long. Germline CDR1 and CDR2: SGHTA and FQGNSA. The V and J ends lost 2 bases and 4 bases respectively, with 3 bases between them. The CDR3 sequence: CASSLRGANVLTF. The CDR3 DNA sequence: TGTGCCAGCAGCTTAAGAGGGGCCAACGTCCTGACTTTC.

Regarding this clonotype: One end of the junction is discordant with germline, which a read error may explain. The chain has TRBV28 and TRBJ1-1; tentative D call: TRBD1 (5 bases). CDR1 MDHEN and CDR2 SYDVKM come from the germline V gene. The CDR3 contains 14 residues. CDR3: CASTLQALNTEAFF. The CDR3, as DNA: TGTGCCAGCACTTTACAGGCCCTGAACACTGAAGCTTTCTTT.

This clonotype was picked up a small number of times. The rearrangement joins TRBV5-6 to TRBJ2-5, with D perhaps TRBD1 (5 bases). V lost 0 bases and J 0 bases, leaving 15 bases between the germline ends. This CDR3 has 17 residues. Germline CDR1 and CDR2: SGHDT and YYEEEE. The CDR3 sequence: CASSLVGRVIDQETQYF. CDR3 nucleotide sequence: TGTGCCAGCAGCTTGGTTGGCAGGGTTATTGACCAAGAGACCCAGTACTTC. Looking up the rest from reference TRBV5-6 and TRBJ2-5 gives the full variable domain: DAGVTQSPTHLIKTRGQQVTLRCSPKSGHDTVSWYQQALGQGPQFIFQYYEEEERQRGNFPDRFSGHQFPNYSSELNVNALLLGDSALYLCASSLVGRVIDQETQYFGPGTRLLVL.

The V call is TRBV6-5, the J call TRBJ2-1; D perhaps matches TRBD1 (6 bases). The end of the DNA aligns better with TRBJ2-5, so the J call may be wrong. CDR1 is MNHEY, CDR2 SVGAGI, per germline. This CDR3 spans 15 amino acids. CDR3 bases: TGTGCCAGCAGTTCGTCGACAGGAATAAGGGAGACCCAGTACTTC. Protein: CASSSSTGIRETQYF.

This clonotype was seen many times. The chain employs TRBV12-3 or TRBV12-4 and TRBJ1-1, with D hard to call. Trimming took 3 bases from V and 0 from J, leaving 8 bases between them. This CDR3 has 14 residues. CDR3 sequence: CASSFKEMNTEAFF. DNA of the CDR3: TGTGCCAGCAGTTTCAAGGAAATGAACACTGAAGCTTTCTTT.

The rearrangement uses TRBV13 and TRBJ1-2; D not certain. V was clipped by 1 base and J by 3 bases, with 15 bases between them. CDR3 length: 16 amino acids. Germline CDR1 and CDR2: PRHDT and FYEKMQ (reference sequence). CDR3 protein: CASSLARRRPDYGYTF. The CDR3 DNA reads as TGTGCCAGCAGCTTAGCCCGACGGCGACCCGACTATGGCTACACCTTC.

A few counts support this clonotype. The chain uses TRBV3-1 and TRBJ2-1, with no clear D. The germline V and J ends were trimmed by 5 bases and 0 bases, with 5 bases remaining between them. The germline gives CDR1 LGHDT, CDR2 YNNKEL (reference sequence). The CDR3 spans 13 residues. CDR3 sequence (DNA): TGTGCCAGCAGCTACCGCTCCTACAATGAGCAGTTCTTC. Translating gives CASSYRSYNEQFF.

The chain has TRBV6-1 and TRBJ1-5; a possible D gene is TRBD1 (6 bases). Trimming shortened V by 6 bases and J by 7 bases, and 16 bases separated the two germline ends. In germline, CDR1 is MNHNS, CDR2 SASEGT. This CDR3 contains 14 residues. The CDR3 bases are TGTGCCAGCAGAACGGACAGAAGTGAGCAGCCCCAGCATTTT. Residues: CASRTDRSEQPQHF.

At least ten counts were recorded for this clonotype. The rearrangement joins TRBV2 to TRBJ1-4; no clear D. Deletions cut 3 bases from V and 5 bases from J, with 7 bases between. Looked up from germline, CDR1 is SNHLY and CDR2 is FYNNEI. The CDR3 spans 13 residues. The CDR3 loop is CASSDGENEKLFF. In DNA, the CDR3 is TGTGCCAGCAGTGATGGAGAAAATGAAAAACTGTTTTTT.

This clonotype was found many times. V gene TRBV6-1 combines with J gene TRBJ2-3; D could derive from TRBD1 or TRBD2 (5 bases each). Germline V CDR1 and CDR2: MNHNS, SASEGT. V lost 7 bases and J 6 bases, leaving 14 bases between the germline ends. The CDR3 is 13 residues long. CDR3 in DNA: TGTGCCAGCACCCAGGGACCCAGGGATACGCAGTATTTT. This codes for CASTQGPRDTQYF.

In this sample, this clonotype turned up many times. The chain employs TRBV6-6 and TRBJ1-2; unclear D gene. This CDR3 is built from 15 residues. V lost 0 bases and J lost 4, with 12 bases in between. Germline V gene sequence: CDR1 MNHNY, CDR2 SVGAGI (reference sequence). CDR3 in amino acids: CASSYSLQATYGYTF. CDR3 coding DNA: TGTGCCAGCAGTTACTCGCTTCAGGCCACCTATGGCTACACCTTC.

This rearrangement joins TRBV6-1 to TRBJ2-3, with D possibly matching TRBD2 (7 bases). V lost 6 bases and J 4 bases, leaving 11 bases between the germline ends. This CDR3 has 13 amino acids. The germline V gene encodes CDR1 MNHNS and CDR2 SASEGT. The CDR3 nucleotides read TGTGCCAGCAGCCGGGGGGCTCCAGATACGCAGTATTTT. It specifies CASSRGAPDTQYF.

A few counts support this clonotype. The CDR3 here is CASSVASGGNYGYTF. The CDR3 DNA sequence: TGTGCCAGCAGCGTAGCCTCCGGGGGAAACTATGGCTACACCTTC. The chain has TRBV9 and TRBJ1-2; a weak D match, TRBD1 (5 bases). The CDR3 spans 15 residues. Germline V CDR1 and CDR2: SGDLS, YYNGEE. The V end was cut by 0 bases, the J end by 2 bases, with 11 bases between.